The rows below give T cell receptor beta chains drawn from one sample of a study of blood T cell repertoires in COVID-19. Using immunoSEQ multiplex PCR, the repertoire was profiled, and TCRdb retains in-frame clones only, with some absent. The sample consists of about 210,000 clones, approximately 80% of them appearing once. Sample: peripheral blood. Receptors originate from a woman aged 80 or older with COVID-19, enrolled during active disease. Both conserved end residues are part of each CDR3. The D gene is left open where the match is weak.

TRBJ1-2 NA TRBV14 CASSQEGGGALYGYTF
TRBJ1-2 TRBD1 TRBV5-1 CASSRTETGGQQGYTF
TRBJ1-1 NA TRBV6-5 CASSSSVNTEAFF
TRBJ1-4 NA TRBV28 CASSLPRGEEKLFF
TRBJ2-7 NA TRBV7-2 CASSLGGGVAYEQYF
TRBJ1-1 NA TRBV30 CAWTQTSGREAFF
TRBJ2-1 NA TRBV18 CASSPSQVEEQFF
TRBJ1-1 TRBD1 TRBV18 CASSQQGKRTEAFF
TRBJ1-5 TRBD1 TRBV27 CASSLNRGGNQPQHF
TRBJ1-1 TRBD1 TRBV27 CASSLDRGQMTEAFF
TRBJ2-2 NA TRBV10-1 CASSLGTPNTGELFF
TRBJ2-4 NA TRBV7-9 CASSPSGSEYTGYF
TRBJ1-4 TRBD1 TRBV11-1 CASSPGTASKNEKLFF
TRBJ1-2 TRBD1 TRBV9 CASSFGTVNYGYTF
TRBJ1-1 NA TRBV5-1 CASSSDSLEAFF
TRBJ1-2 NA TRBV28 CASSFVQGYYGYTF
TRBJ1-2 NA TRBV11-2 CASSSEPSGYTF
TRBJ2-3 NA TRBV4-1 CASSQERVGVGDTQYF
TRBJ2-7 NA TRBV18 CASSPRREGGANSYEQYF
TRBJ1-1 NA TRBV18 CASSPFSEGTEAFF
TRBJ1-2 NA TRBV9 CASSVVSRRGAEGYTF
TRBJ1-5 NA TRBV3-1/TRBV3-2 CASSQGSGQMNSNQPQHF
TRBJ1-1 NA TRBV15 CATSRDLAVEAFF
TRBJ1-2 NA TRBV4-2 CASSPGVVGNYGYTF
TRBJ2-1 TRBD2 TRBV10-3 CAISESGLPDNEQFF
TRBJ1-2 TRBD1 TRBV6-2/TRBV6-3 CASSYGDRGSYGYTF
TRBJ1-1 TRBD1 TRBV6-5 CASSWDRGTEAFF
TRBJ2-1 TRBD1 TRBV28 CASSPTGGNYNEQFF
TRBJ2-3 NA TRBV7-2 CASSLNRMNTDTQYF
TRBJ1-3 NA TRBV28 CASSPRGALTGNTIYF
TRBJ2-1 TRBD2 TRBV29-1 CSVPSVGGGNEQFF